The rows below give T cell receptor beta chains drawn from one sample of a study of cytomegalovirus exposure and HLA in healthy donors. Clones were sequenced by immunoSEQ multiplex PCR, and TCRdb holds only the in-frame ones, with some missing. There are 100,000 to 120,000 clones in the sample; over 75% occur only once, and roughly 2.5% lies in the top ten. The sequenced sample consisted of PBMCs. The receptors stem from a woman between 18 and 29 years old in good health and CMV-seronegative. Both conserved end residues are part of each CDR3. Fields, in order: CDR3 protein, CDR3 DNA, V gene, D gene, clone size, J gene. A D gene is named only where the DNA matches it firmly. Some rows mark clone size as missing; the rest say once, few, many or name a class of expanded clone.

cdr3_aa: CASSLSSKRVSYEQYF
cdr3_nt: TGTGCCAGCAGCTTAAGCTCAAAGAGGGTCTCCTACGAGCAGTACTTC
v_call: TRBV7-8
d_call: -
clone_size: few
j_call: TRBJ2-7

cdr3_aa: CASSSMGLELTDTQYF
cdr3_nt: TGTGCCAGCTCCAGCATGGGACTAGAGTTAACAGATACGCAGTATTTT
v_call: TRBV5-4
d_call: TRBD2
clone_size: -
j_call: TRBJ2-3

cdr3_aa: CASRVQAEAEQYF
cdr3_nt: TGCGCCAGCAGGGTCCAAGCGGAAGCCGAGCAGTACTTC
v_call: TRBV5-1
d_call: -
clone_size: -
j_call: TRBJ2-7

cdr3_aa: CASSFQMNTEAFF
cdr3_nt: TGTGCCAGCAGCTTCCAAATGAACACTGAAGCTTTCTTT
v_call: TRBV7-2
d_call: -
clone_size: -
j_call: TRBJ1-1

cdr3_aa: CSVDGSASETQYF
cdr3_nt: TGCAGCGTTGATGGCAGTGCTTCGGAGACCCAGTACTTC
v_call: TRBV29-1
d_call: -
clone_size: -
j_call: TRBJ2-5

cdr3_aa: CASTRSGDTQYF
cdr3_nt: TGTGCCAGCACCCGGAGCGGAGATACGCAGTATTTT
v_call: TRBV6-5
d_call: -
clone_size: -
j_call: TRBJ2-3

cdr3_aa: CASSLQGSSGNTIYF
cdr3_nt: TGTGCCAGCTCACTACAGGGTTCCTCTGGAAACACCATATATTTT
v_call: TRBV18
d_call: -
clone_size: -
j_call: TRBJ1-3

cdr3_aa: CASSLRAVNTEAFF
cdr3_nt: TGTGCCAGCAGCTTGCGAGCTGTTAACACTGAAGCTTTCTTT
v_call: TRBV5-6
d_call: -
clone_size: -
j_call: TRBJ1-1

cdr3_aa: CASSLNPQGGELFF
cdr3_nt: TGTGCCAGCAGTTTGAACCCACAGGGCGGGGAGCTGTTTTTT
v_call: TRBV5-6
d_call: -
clone_size: few
j_call: TRBJ2-2

cdr3_aa: CASQTGAGNTIYF
cdr3_nt: TGTGCCAGCCAGACAGGGGCGGGAAACACCATATATTTT
v_call: TRBV6-1
d_call: TRBD1
clone_size: -
j_call: TRBJ1-3

cdr3_aa: CASSLVILGRQETQYF
cdr3_nt: TGTGCCAGCAGCTTAGTTATACTAGGTCGGCAAGAGACCCAGTACTTC
v_call: TRBV7-9
d_call: -
clone_size: -
j_call: TRBJ2-5

cdr3_aa: CASRGGGSTDTQYF
cdr3_nt: TGTGCCAGCAGAGGTGGCGGGAGCACAGATACGCAGTATTTT
v_call: TRBV25-1
d_call: -
clone_size: once
j_call: TRBJ2-3

cdr3_aa: CASRRQGSAEAFF
cdr3_nt: TGTGCCAGCCGCCGACAGGGATCGGCTGAAGCTTTCTTT
v_call: TRBV27
d_call: TRBD1
clone_size: -
j_call: TRBJ1-1

cdr3_aa: CASSLGGTGGSRTF
cdr3_nt: TGTGCCAGCAGCTTAGGGGGGACAGGGGGCAGTAGAACCTTC
v_call: TRBV7-8
d_call: TRBD1
clone_size: -
j_call: TRBJ1-2

cdr3_aa: CASSRDTGELFF
cdr3_nt: TGTGCCAGTTCACGGGACACCGGGGAGCTGTTTTTT
v_call: TRBV28
d_call: -
clone_size: -
j_call: TRBJ2-2

cdr3_aa: CASSRVAVTDTQYF
cdr3_nt: TGTGCCAGTAGCCGAGTAGCGGTCACAGATACGCAGTATTTT
v_call: TRBV19
d_call: -
clone_size: -
j_call: TRBJ2-3

cdr3_aa: CASSAQGAVTEAFF
cdr3_nt: TGTGCCAGCAGTGCCCAGGGTGCTGTCACTGAAGCTTTCTTT
v_call: TRBV27
d_call: -
clone_size: -
j_call: TRBJ1-1

cdr3_aa: CASSPGALNTEAFF
cdr3_nt: TGTGCCAGCAGCCCAGGGGCTCTGAACACTGAAGCTTTCTTT
v_call: TRBV7-9
d_call: -
clone_size: -
j_call: TRBJ1-1

cdr3_aa: CASSLDRERAISYEQYF
cdr3_nt: TGTGCCAGCAGCTTAGATCGCGAACGCGCAATTAGCTACGAGCAGTACTTC
v_call: TRBV11-3
d_call: -
clone_size: -
j_call: TRBJ2-7

cdr3_aa: CASSQVSGGETEAFF
cdr3_nt: TGCGCCAGCAGCCAAGTTTCGGGAGGGGAGACTGAAGCTTTCTTT
v_call: TRBV4-3
d_call: -
clone_size: few
j_call: TRBJ1-1

cdr3_aa: CASSAGRGYQETQYF
cdr3_nt: TGTGCCAGCAGCGCTGGACGGGGATACCAAGAGACCCAGTACTTC
v_call: TRBV7-9
d_call: -
clone_size: -
j_call: TRBJ2-5

cdr3_aa: CASSLHRQTMNTEAFF
cdr3_nt: TGTGCCAGCAGCCTCCACCGACAGACAATGAACACTGAAGCTTTCTTT
v_call: TRBV14
d_call: -
clone_size: -
j_call: TRBJ1-1

cdr3_aa: CASSPRGAKTYEQYF
cdr3_nt: TGTGCCAGCAGTCCCCGGGGGGCGAAGACCTACGAGCAGTACTTC
v_call: TRBV28
d_call: -
clone_size: -
j_call: TRBJ2-7

cdr3_aa: CSVETDEKLFF
cdr3_nt: TGCAGCGTTGAAACAGACGAAAAACTGTTTTTT
v_call: TRBV29-1
d_call: -
clone_size: -
j_call: TRBJ1-4

cdr3_aa: CASSPGQGWTQYF
cdr3_nt: TGTGCCAGCAGTCCCGGACAGGGATGGACGCAGTATTTT
v_call: TRBV6-6
d_call: TRBD1
clone_size: -
j_call: TRBJ2-3

cdr3_aa: CASSVVKGARNSPLHF
cdr3_nt: TGTGCCAGCAGTGTGGTGAAGGGGGCTCGGAATTCACCCCTCCACTTT
v_call: TRBV2
d_call: TRBD1
clone_size: -
j_call: TRBJ1-6

cdr3_aa: CASSVASASSYNEQFF
cdr3_nt: TGTGCCAGCAGCGTAGCCAGCGCCAGCTCCTACAATGAGCAGTTCTTC
v_call: TRBV9
d_call: -
clone_size: once
j_call: TRBJ2-1

cdr3_aa: CASSYSIGGSYNEQFF
cdr3_nt: TGTGCCAGCAGTTACTCGATTGGGGGGTCCTACAATGAGCAGTTCTTC
v_call: TRBV6-6
d_call: -
clone_size: -
j_call: TRBJ2-1

cdr3_aa: CASSAGGQNYGYTF
cdr3_nt: TGTGCCAGCAGCGCGGGGGGTCAGAACTATGGCTACACCTTC
v_call: TRBV9
d_call: -
clone_size: -
j_call: TRBJ1-2

cdr3_aa: CASSLARTRGEQYF
cdr3_nt: TGTGCCAGCAGCTTAGCTAGAACCCGCGGCGAGCAGTACTTC
v_call: TRBV7-9
d_call: -
clone_size: -
j_call: TRBJ2-7

cdr3_aa: CASSLWGGGNQPQHF
cdr3_nt: TGTGCCAGCAGTTTATGGGGAGGGGGCAATCAGCCCCAGCATTTT
v_call: TRBV27
d_call: -
clone_size: -
j_call: TRBJ1-5

cdr3_aa: CASYTAGSGNTIYF
cdr3_nt: TGTGCCAGCTACACGGCGGGCTCTGGAAACACCATATATTTT
v_call: TRBV19
d_call: -
clone_size: few
j_call: TRBJ1-3

cdr3_aa: CASSEATGPYGYTF
cdr3_nt: TGTGCCAGCAGTGAAGCCACAGGGCCCTATGGCTACACCTTC
v_call: TRBV6-1
d_call: -
clone_size: -
j_call: TRBJ1-2

cdr3_aa: CAISESGGGGPLSSGANVLTF
cdr3_nt: TGTGCCATCAGTGAGTCGGGGGGGGGAGGCCCTCTAAGCTCTGGGGCCAACGTCCTGACTTTC
v_call: TRBV10-3
d_call: TRBD2
clone_size: -
j_call: TRBJ2-6

cdr3_aa: CASSGSGSVHEQYF
cdr3_nt: TGTGCCAGCAGTGGTAGCGGGAGTGTCCACGAGCAGTACTTC
v_call: TRBV2
d_call: TRBD2
clone_size: few
j_call: TRBJ2-7

cdr3_aa: CASSQEGPRSYNEQFF
cdr3_nt: TGTGCCAGCAGCCAAGAGGGCCCCCGGTCCTACAATGAGCAGTTCTTC
v_call: TRBV4-2
d_call: -
clone_size: few
j_call: TRBJ2-1

cdr3_aa: CASSMTGNTIYF
cdr3_nt: TGTGCCAGCAGTATGACAGGAAACACCATATATTTT
v_call: TRBV28
d_call: -
clone_size: -
j_call: TRBJ1-3